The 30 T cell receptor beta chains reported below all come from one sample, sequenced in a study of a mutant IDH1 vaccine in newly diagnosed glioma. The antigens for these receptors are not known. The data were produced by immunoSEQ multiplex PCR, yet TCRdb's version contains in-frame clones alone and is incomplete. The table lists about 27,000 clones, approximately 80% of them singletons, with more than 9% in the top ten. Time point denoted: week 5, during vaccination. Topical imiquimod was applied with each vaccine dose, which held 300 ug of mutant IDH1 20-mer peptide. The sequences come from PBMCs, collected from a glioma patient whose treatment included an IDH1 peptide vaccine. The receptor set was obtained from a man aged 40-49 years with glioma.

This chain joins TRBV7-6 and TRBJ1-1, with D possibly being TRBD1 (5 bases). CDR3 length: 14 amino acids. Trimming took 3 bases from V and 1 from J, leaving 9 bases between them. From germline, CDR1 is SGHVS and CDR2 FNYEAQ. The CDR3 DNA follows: TGTGCCAGCAGCTTGGGACCGCAGAACACTGAAGCTTTCTTT. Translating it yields CASSLGPQNTEAFF.

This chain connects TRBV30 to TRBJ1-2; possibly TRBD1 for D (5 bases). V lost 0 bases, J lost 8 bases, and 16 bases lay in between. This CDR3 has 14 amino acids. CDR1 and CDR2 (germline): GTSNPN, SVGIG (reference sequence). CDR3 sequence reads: CAWSVRGGFSGYTF. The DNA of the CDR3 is TGTGCCTGGAGTGTTAGGGGTGGATTCTCGGGCTACACCTTC.

In DNA, the CDR3 is TGTGCCAGCGAGGGAGGAAGCGGGGAGCTGTTTTTT. Translating gives CASEGGSGELFF. This chain uses TRBV9 with TRBJ2-2, with D maybe TRBD2 (6 bases). The V gene lost 7 bases and the J gene lost 7 bases, with 11 bases spanning the gap. CDR3 length: 12 amino acids. The germline gives CDR1 SGDLS, CDR2 YYNGEE.

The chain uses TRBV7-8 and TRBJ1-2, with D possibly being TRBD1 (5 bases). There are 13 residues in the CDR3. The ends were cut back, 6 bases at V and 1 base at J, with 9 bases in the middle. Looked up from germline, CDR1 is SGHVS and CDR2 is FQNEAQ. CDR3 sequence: CASSPDSNYGYTF. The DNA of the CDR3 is TGTGCCAGCAGTCCCGACAGTAACTATGGCTACACCTTC.

CDR3: CASSLSNSMELFF. As DNA, the CDR3 is TGTGCCAGCAGTTTATCAAATAGCATGGAGCTGTTTTTT. The chain links TRBV28 to TRBJ2-2; no definite D call. CDR1 and CDR2 from the germline V gene are MDHEN and SYDVKM. V was trimmed by 1 base and J by 10 bases, leaving 10 bases between them. This CDR3 region has 13 residues.

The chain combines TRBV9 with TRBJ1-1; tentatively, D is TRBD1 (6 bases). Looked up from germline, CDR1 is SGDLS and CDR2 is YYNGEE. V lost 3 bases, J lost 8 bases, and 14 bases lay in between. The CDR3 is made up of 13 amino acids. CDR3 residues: CASSATGWTEAFF. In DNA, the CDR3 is TGTGCCAGCAGCGCCACAGGGTGGACAGAAGCTTTCTTT.

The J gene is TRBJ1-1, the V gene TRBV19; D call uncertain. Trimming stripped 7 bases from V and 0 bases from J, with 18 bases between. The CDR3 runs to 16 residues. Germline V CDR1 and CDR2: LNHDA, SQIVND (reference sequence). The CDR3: CASKGLAGRMNTEAFF. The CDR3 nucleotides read TGTGCCAGTAAGGGCCTCGCAGGCCGCATGAACACTGAAGCTTTCTTT.

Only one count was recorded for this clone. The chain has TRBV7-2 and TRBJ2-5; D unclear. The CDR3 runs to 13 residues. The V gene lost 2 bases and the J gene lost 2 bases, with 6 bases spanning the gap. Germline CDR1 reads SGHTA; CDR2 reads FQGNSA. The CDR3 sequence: CASSLTPQETQYF. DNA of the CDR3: TGTGCCAGCAGCTTAACCCCTCAAGAGACCCAGTACTTC.

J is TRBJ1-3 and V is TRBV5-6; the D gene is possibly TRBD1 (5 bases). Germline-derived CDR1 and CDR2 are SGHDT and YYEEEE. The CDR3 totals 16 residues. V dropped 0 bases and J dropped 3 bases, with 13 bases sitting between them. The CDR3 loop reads CASSLDWGVVGNTIYF. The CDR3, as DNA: TGTGCCAGCAGCTTGGATTGGGGGGTTGTTGGAAACACCATATATTTT.

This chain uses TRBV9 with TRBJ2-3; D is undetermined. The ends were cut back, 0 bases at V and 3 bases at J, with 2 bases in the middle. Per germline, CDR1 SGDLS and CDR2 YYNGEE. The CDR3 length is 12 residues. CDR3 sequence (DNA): TGTGCCAGCAGCGTAGGTACAGATACGCAGTATTTT. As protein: CASSVGTDTQYF.

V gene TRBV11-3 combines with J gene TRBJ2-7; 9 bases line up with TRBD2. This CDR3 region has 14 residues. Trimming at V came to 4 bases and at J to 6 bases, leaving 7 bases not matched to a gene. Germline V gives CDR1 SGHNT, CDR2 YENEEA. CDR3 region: CASSSFSGSREQYF. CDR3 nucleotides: TGTGCCAGCAGCTCGTTTAGCGGGAGTCGCGAGCAGTACTTC.

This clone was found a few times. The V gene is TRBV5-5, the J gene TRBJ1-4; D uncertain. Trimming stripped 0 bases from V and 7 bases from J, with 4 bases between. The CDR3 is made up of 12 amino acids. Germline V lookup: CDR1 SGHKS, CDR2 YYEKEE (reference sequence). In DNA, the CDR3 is TGTGCCAGCAGCTTGGGGGTTGAAAAACTGTTTTTT. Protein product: CASSLGVEKLFF.

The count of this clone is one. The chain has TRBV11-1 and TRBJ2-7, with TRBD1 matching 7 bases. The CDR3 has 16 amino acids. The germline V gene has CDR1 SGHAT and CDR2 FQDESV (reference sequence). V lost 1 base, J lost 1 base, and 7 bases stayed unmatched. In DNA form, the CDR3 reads TGTGCCAGCAGCTTAGATCCCAACAGGGGATCCTACGAGCAGTACTTC. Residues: CASSLDPNRGSYEQYF.

CDR3 residues: CASSIGTANYGYTF. CDR3 nucleotide sequence: TGTGCCAGTAGTATTGGGACGGCTAACTATGGCTACACCTTC. This rearrangement joins TRBV19 to TRBJ1-2; maybe TRBD1 (5 bases). The CDR3 consists of 14 residues. The V gene lost 3 bases and the J gene lost 0 bases, with 8 bases spanning the gap. Germline V lookup: CDR1 LNHDA, CDR2 SQIVND (reference sequence).

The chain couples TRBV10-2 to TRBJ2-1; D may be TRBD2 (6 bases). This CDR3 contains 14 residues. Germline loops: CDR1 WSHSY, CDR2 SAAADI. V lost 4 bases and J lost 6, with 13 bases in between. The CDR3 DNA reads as TGCGCCAGCAGTGTCGGGGGAACAGGCAATGAGCAGTTCTTC. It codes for CASSVGGTGNEQFF.

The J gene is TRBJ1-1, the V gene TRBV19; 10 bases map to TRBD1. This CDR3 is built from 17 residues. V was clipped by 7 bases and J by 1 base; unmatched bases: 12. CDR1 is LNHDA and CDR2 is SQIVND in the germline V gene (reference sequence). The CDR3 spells CASTTKRDRGRNTEAFF. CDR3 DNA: TGTGCCAGTACCACAAAGCGGGACAGGGGCCGGAACACTGAAGCTTTCTTT.

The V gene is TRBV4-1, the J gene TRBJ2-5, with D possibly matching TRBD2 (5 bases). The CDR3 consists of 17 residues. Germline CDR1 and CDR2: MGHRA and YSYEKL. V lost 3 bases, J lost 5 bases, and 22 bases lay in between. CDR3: CASSHAMDLPTGETQYF. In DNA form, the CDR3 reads TGCGCCAGCAGCCACGCTATGGACTTACCCACGGGCGAGACCCAGTACTTC.

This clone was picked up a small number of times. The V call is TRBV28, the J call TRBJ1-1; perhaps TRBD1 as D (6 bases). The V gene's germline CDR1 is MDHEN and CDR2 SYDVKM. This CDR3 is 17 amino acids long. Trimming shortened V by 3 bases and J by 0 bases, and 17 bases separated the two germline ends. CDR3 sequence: CASSLRRTVSMNTEAFF. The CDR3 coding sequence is TGTGCCAGCAGTTTGCGAAGGACAGTAAGTATGAACACTGAAGCTTTCTTT.

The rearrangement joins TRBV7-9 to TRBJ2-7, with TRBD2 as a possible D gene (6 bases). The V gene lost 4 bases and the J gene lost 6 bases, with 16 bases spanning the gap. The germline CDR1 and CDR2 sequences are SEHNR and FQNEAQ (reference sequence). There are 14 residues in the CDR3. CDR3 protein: CASSYTGLIAEQYF. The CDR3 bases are TGTGCCAGCAGCTATACGGGACTTATTGCCGAGCAGTACTTC. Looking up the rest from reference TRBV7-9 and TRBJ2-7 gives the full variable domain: DTGVSQNPRHKITKRGQNVTFRCDPISEHNRLYWYRQTLGQGPEFLTYFQNEAQLEKSRLLSDRFSAERPKGSFSTLEIQRTEQGDSAMYLCASSYTGLIAEQYFGPGTRLTVT.

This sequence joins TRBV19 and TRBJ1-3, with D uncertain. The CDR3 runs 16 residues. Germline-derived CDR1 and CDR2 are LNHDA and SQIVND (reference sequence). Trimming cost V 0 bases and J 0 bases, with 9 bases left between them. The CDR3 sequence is CASSIEAALSGNTIYF. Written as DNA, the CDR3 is TGTGCCAGTAGTATAGAGGCGGCACTCTCTGGAAACACCATATATTTT.

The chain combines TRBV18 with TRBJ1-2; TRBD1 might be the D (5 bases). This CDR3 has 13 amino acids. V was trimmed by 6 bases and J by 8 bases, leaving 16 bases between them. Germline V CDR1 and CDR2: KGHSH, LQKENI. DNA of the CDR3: TGTGCCAGCTCCACCCGAGAGGGGTGGGGCTACACCTTC. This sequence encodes CASSTREGWGYTF.

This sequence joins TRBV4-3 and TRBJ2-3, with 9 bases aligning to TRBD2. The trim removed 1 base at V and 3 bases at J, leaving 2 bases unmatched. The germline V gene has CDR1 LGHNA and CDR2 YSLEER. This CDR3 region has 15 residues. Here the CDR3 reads CASSQGLAVTDTQYF. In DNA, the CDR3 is TGCGCCAGCAGCCAAGGACTAGCGGTGACAGATACGCAGTATTTT.

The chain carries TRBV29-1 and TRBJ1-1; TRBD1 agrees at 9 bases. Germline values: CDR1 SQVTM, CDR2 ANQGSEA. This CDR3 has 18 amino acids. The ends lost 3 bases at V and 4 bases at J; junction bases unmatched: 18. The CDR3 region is CSVENRLGTGHGGTEAFF. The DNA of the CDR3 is TGCAGCGTTGAGAATCGGCTTGGGACAGGGCATGGGGGCACTGAAGCTTTCTTT. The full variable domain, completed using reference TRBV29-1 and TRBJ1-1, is SAVISQKPSRDICQRGTSLTIQCQVDSQVTMMFWYRQQPGQSLTLIATANQGSEATYESGFVIDKFPISRPNLTFSTLTVSNMSPEDSSIYLCSVENRLGTGHGGTEAFFGQGTRLTVV.

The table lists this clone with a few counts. The DNA of the CDR3 is TGTGCCAGCAGTCGTCAGGTACAGGACTATGGCTACACCTTC. It specifies CASSRQVQDYGYTF. This chain links TRBV2 with TRBJ1-2, with TRBD1 as a possible D gene (5 bases). Germline loops: CDR1 SNHLY, CDR2 FYNNEI. V was clipped by 5 bases and J by 3 bases, with 13 bases between them. This CDR3 is built from 14 residues.

Written as DNA, the CDR3 is TGTGCCAGCAGCTTAGCTGTTGAGCAGTTCTTC. Its protein is CASSLAVEQFF. The chain joins TRBV7-2 to TRBJ2-1, with D unresolved. This CDR3 comprises 11 residues. Germline V gene sequence: CDR1 SGHTA, CDR2 FQGNSA. V was shortened by 0 bases and J by 9 bases, with 3 bases between the two germline ends.

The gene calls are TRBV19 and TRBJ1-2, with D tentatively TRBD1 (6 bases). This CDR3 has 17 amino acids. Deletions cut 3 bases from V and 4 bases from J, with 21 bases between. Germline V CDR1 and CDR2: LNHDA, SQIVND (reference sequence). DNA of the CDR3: TGTGCCAGTAGTATTGCCCCGGACAGCGTTCCCGGCTATGGCTACACCTTC. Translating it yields CASSIAPDSVPGYGYTF. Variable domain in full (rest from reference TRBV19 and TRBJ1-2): DGGITQSPKYLFRKEGQNVTLSCEQNLNHDAMYWYRQDPGQGLRLIYYSQIVNDFQKGDIAEGYSVSREKKESFPLTVTSAQKNPTAFYLCASSIAPDSVPGYGYTFGSGTRLTVV.

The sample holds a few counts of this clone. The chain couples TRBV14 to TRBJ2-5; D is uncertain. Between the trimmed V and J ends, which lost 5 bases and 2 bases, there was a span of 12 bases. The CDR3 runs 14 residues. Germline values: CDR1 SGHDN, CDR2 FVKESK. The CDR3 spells CASSARPQQETQYF. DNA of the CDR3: TGTGCCAGCAGCGCTCGGCCACAGCAAGAGACCCAGTACTTC.

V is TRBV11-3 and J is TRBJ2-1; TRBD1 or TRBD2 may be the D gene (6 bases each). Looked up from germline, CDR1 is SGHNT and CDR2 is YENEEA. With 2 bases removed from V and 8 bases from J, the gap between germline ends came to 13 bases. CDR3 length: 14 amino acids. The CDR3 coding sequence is TGTGCCAGCAGCTTATCGGGGGCGATCTATGAGCAGTTCTTC. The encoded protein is CASSLSGAIYEQFF.

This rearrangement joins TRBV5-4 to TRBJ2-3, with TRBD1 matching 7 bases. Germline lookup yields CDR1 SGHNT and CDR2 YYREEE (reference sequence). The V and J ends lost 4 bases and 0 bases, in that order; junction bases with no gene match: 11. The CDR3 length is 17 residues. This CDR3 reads CASSVRQGVISTDTQYF. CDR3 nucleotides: TGTGCCAGCAGCGTTAGACAGGGCGTTATTAGCACAGATACGCAGTATTTT.

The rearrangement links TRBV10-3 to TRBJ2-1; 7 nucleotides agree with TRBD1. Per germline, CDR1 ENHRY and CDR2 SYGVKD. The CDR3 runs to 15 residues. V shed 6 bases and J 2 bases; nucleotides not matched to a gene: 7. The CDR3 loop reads CAISSDRDAYNEQFF. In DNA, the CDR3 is TGTGCCATCAGCTCCGACAGGGATGCCTACAATGAGCAGTTCTTC.